This passage covers 5 T cell receptor beta chains from one sample sequenced in a study of T cell repertoires and HLA-DP antigens. These receptors' antigens are unknown. Here immunoSEQ multiplex PCR was the method, and the copy in TCRdb shows in-frame clones only, minus some. The sample lists approximately 100,000 clones, more than 75% occurring once. Sequenced sample: CD4+ T cells from PBMCs. Receptor source: a man aged 45-65 years in good health and CMV-seronegative.

This clone was found a few times. The chain has TRBV2 and TRBJ2-7; a possible D gene is TRBD2 (6 bases). Per germline, CDR1 SNHLY and CDR2 FYNNEI. V lost 8 bases and J lost 3, with 8 bases in between. CDR3 length: 11 amino acids. Here the CDR3 DNA reads TGTGCCAGCCGGGAGTTCTACGAGCAGTACTTC. It codes for CASREFYEQYF.

V and J are TRBV6-5 and TRBJ2-5, with 7 bases lining up with TRBD1. The V gene's germline CDR1 is MNHEY and CDR2 SVGAGI. The CDR3 extends over 14 amino acids. J gave up 3 bases and V 5 bases, and 6 bases lay outside the gene matches. CDR3 DNA sequence: TGTGCCAGCAGTGAACCGGGACAGAAAGAGACCCAGTACTTC. This translates into CASSEPGQKETQYF.

Ten or more counts support this clone. This chain uses TRBV11-3 with TRBJ2-7; D may be TRBD1 (5 bases). Looked up from germline, CDR1 is SGHNT and CDR2 is YENEEA. Trimming removed 1 base from V and 2 bases from J, with 18 bases in between. The CDR3 loop spans 17 amino acids. The CDR3 sequence is CASSLAHLRQTAYEQYF. In DNA, the CDR3 is TGTGCCAGCAGCTTAGCCCACTTACGTCAGACAGCCTACGAGCAGTACTTC.

The chain recombines TRBV10-1 with TRBJ1-2; TRBD1 matches 8 bases. V was clipped by 3 bases and J by 8 bases; unmatched bases: 5. Germline V gives CDR1 WNHNN, CDR2 SYGVQD (reference sequence). This CDR3 is 13 amino acids long. The CDR3 coding sequence is TGCGCCAGCAGTGAATGGACAGGGAGCGGCTACACCTTC. Translation gives CASSEWTGSGYTF.

The chain joins TRBV28 to TRBJ2-7; TRBD1 aligns across 12 bases. The ends lost 5 bases at V and 6 bases at J; junction bases unmatched: 11. This CDR3 comprises 16 residues. CDR1 is MDHEN and CDR2 is SYDVKM in the germline V gene. The CDR3, as DNA: TGTGCCAGCAGTAATCGTCCCGGGACAGGGGGCTTCGAGCAGTACTTC. This sequence encodes CASSNRPGTGGFEQYF.